This T cell receptor beta chain derives from a study of early T cells in non-severe SARS-CoV-2 infection. About the study: With bulk RNA from unsorted whole blood as input, sequencing yielded unpaired chains. Study conclusions and caveats: Matching with VDJdb favored anti-spike CD8 responses (missing private and CD4 specificities).

This clonotype was observed a handful of times. No antigen is known for it. CDR1 and CDR2 from the germline V gene are SGHTA and FQGNSA. V gave up 3 bases and J gave up 8 bases, with 16 bases separating them. The CDR3 has 14 amino acids. Researchers attached unique molecular identifiers to individual cDNA molecules. TCRdb reanalysed the 5' RACE reads using MiXCR and keeps one entry per CDR3 protein. The top ten hold roughly 1.4% of the sample, which has about 59,000 distinct CDR3 sequences, roughly an eighth seen once. This receptor was obtained from an adult who was a healthcare worker with PCR-confirmed SARS-CoV-2 infection or an uninfected control (not recorded which). Sequencing used whole blood. V is TRBV7-2 and J is TRBJ1-1; tentatively, D is TRBD1 (5 bases). Here the CDR3 DNA reads TGTGCCAGCAGCTTTCGGTGGGGAGGGGTGGAAGCTTTCTTT. Residues: CASSFRWGGVEAFF. Full variable domain (rest looked up from reference TRBV7-2 and TRBJ1-1): GAGVSQSPSNKVTEKGKDVELRCDPISGHTALYWYRQSLGQGLEFLIYFQGNSAPDKSGLPSDRFSAERTGGSVSTLTIQRTQQEDSAVYLCASSFRWGGVEAFFGQGTRLTVV.